This passage covers 25 T cell receptor beta chains from one sample sequenced in a study of CD8+CD57+ T cells in acquired aplastic anemia. Template material for TCR beta VDJ and CDR3 profiling consisted of genomic DNA. TCRdb ran MiXCR on the reads and lists one entry per CDR3 protein. The table has 150,000 to 200,000 distinct CDR3 sequences, around 60% seen once. The specimen sequenced was sorted CD4+, CD8+, or CD8+CD57+ T cells (not recorded which) from PBMCs. The receptor source for this set is a human donor in good health.

With respect to this clonotype: An end of the junction does not agree with germline; a read error may underlie this. This chain connects TRBV30 to TRBJ2-7; TRBD2 matches at 11 bases. This CDR3 spans 13 amino acids. CDR1 and CDR2 (germline): GTSNPN, SVGIG (reference sequence). The CDR3 sequence is CAWCVLAGDEQYF. The CDR3 DNA reads TGTGCCTGGTGTGTACTAGCGGGAGACGAGCAGTACTTC.

Regarding this clonotype: A much larger clone is a single base away; this may be a read error. The missing conserved phenylalanine or tryptophan at the end of this CDR3 makes a read error likely. J is TRBJ2-3 and V is TRBV6-4; D ambiguous. Germline loops: CDR1 MRHNA, CDR2 SNTAGT. V dropped 3 bases and J dropped 2 bases, with 6 bases sitting between them. CDR3 length: 13 residues. For the CDR3, the DNA is TGTGCCAGCAGTGAGGGTGCCACAGATACGCAGTATCTT. Residues: CASSEGATDTQYL.

The V and J genes are TRBV2 and TRBJ2-1; D unresolved. CDR3 length: 13 amino acids. The V and J ends lost 7 bases and 9 bases respectively, with 16 bases between them. Looked up from germline, CDR1 is SNHLY and CDR2 is FYNNEI. CDR3 nucleotides: TGTGCCAGCAACAACGTTCGTAGCTCTGAGCAGTTCTTC. Its translation is CASNNVRSSEQFF.

The J gene is TRBJ1-5, the V gene TRBV20-1, with a tentative D call TRBD1 (6 bases). V lost 3 bases to trimming and J lost 6 bases, with 12 bases between them. The CDR3 consists of 13 residues. Germline CDR1 DFQATT, CDR2 SNEGSKA (reference sequence). CDR3 sequence (DNA): TGCAGTGCTAGTCGGGGGGCGAGTCAGCCCCAGCATTTT. As protein: CSASRGASQPQHF.

The rearrangement uses TRBV7-2 and TRBJ2-7, with 13 bases lining up with TRBD2. The CDR3 sequence is 16 residues long. Per germline, CDR1 SGHTA and CDR2 FQGNSA. J lost 6 bases, V lost 4 bases, and 9 bases had no gene match. The CDR3, as DNA: TGTGCCAGCAGCTCCCGACTAGCGGGGGGAAATCGCGAGCAGTACTTC. Protein product: CASSSRLAGGNREQYF.

The chain has TRBV5-1 and TRBJ2-7; the D is unclear. Germline-derived CDR1 and CDR2 are SGHRS and YFSETQ. This CDR3 region has 12 residues. V lost 0 bases, J lost 5 bases, and 6 bases lay in between. This CDR3 is CASSLERNEQYF. DNA of the CDR3: TGCGCCAGCAGCTTGGAGCGCAACGAGCAGTACTTC.

This chain connects TRBV30 to TRBJ2-5; perhaps D is TRBD1 or TRBD2 (6 bases each). CDR1 is GTSNPN, CDR2 SVGIG, per germline (reference sequence). CDR3 size: 12 residues. Trimming stripped 4 bases from V and 10 bases from J, with 16 bases between. This CDR3 reads CAWTGASWDQYF. The CDR3 coding sequence is TGTGCCTGGACGGGGGCGTCGTGGGACCAGTACTTC.

V and J are TRBV20-1 and TRBJ2-3, with TRBD2 matching over 8 bases. V lost 6 bases and J lost 0; bases outside the gene matches: 17. Germline CDR1 reads DFQATT; CDR2 reads SNEGSKA (reference sequence). This CDR3 spans 18 amino acids. CDR3 in DNA: TGCAGTGCCCTGAGTTCGGGAGGGGTTGGGAGGAGCACAGATACGCAGTATTTT. Amino acids: CSALSSGGVGRSTDTQYF.

The genes are TRBV15 and TRBJ1-3; D may be TRBD1 (5 bases). CDR3 length: 15 amino acids. V lost 0 bases and J lost 0, with 6 bases in between. Looked up from germline, CDR1 is LNHNV and CDR2 is YYDKDF (reference sequence). CDR3 DNA: TGTGCCACCAGCAGAGACAGGGTCTCTGGAAACACCATATATTTT. Residues: CATSRDRVSGNTIYF. The variable domain in full, completed from reference TRBV15 and TRBJ1-3, reads DAMVIQNPRYQVTQFGKPVTLSCSQTLNHNVMYWYQQKSSQAPKLLFHYYDKDFNNEADTPDNFQSRRPNTSFCFLDIRSPGLGDTAMYLCATSRDRVSGNTIYFGEGSWLTVV.

The chain uses TRBV24-1 and TRBJ2-1; 7 nucleotides align to TRBD2. The J segment lost 7 bases and the V segment lost 0 bases, leaving 8 bases of the junction unmatched. Germline CDR1 and CDR2: KGHDR and SFDVKD. The CDR3 contains 16 residues. CDR3 bases: TGTGCCACCAGTGATTTGGGGGACTACCGGGGGAATGAGCAGTTCTTC. Encoded protein: CATSDLGDYRGNEQFF.

This clonotype was recorded once. V usage is TRBV20-1 and J usage is TRBJ1-6; the match to TRBD1 covers 9 bases. The CDR3 is 14 residues long. The V gene end was trimmed by 6 bases and the J gene end by 7 bases; junction bases not matched to a gene: 7. Germline loops: CDR1 DFQATT, CDR2 SNEGSKA (reference sequence). The CDR3 coding sequence is TGCAGTGCGGACTCGGGACAGGGAAATTCACCCCTCCACTTT. It encodes CSADSGQGNSPLHF.

The V and J genes are TRBV25-1 and TRBJ2-1; tentative D call: TRBD1 (5 bases). V was shortened by 1 base and J by 4 bases, with 14 bases between the two germline ends. The CDR3 has 16 amino acids. CDR1 is MGHDK, CDR2 SYGVNS, per germline. The CDR3: CASSELGRGAYNEQFF. The CDR3 DNA reads as TGTGCCAGCAGTGAATTAGGAAGGGGCGCTTACAATGAGCAGTTCTTC. The full variable domain, in which reference TRBV25-1 and TRBJ2-1 provide the parts outside the CDR3, is EADIYQTPRYLVIGTGKKITLECSQTMGHDKMYWYQQDPGMELHLIHYSYGVNSTEKGDLSSESTVSRIRTEHFPLTLESARPSHTSQYLCASSELGRGAYNEQFFGPGTRLTVL.

The CDR3 protein is CASSLGESWEQYF. The CDR3 nucleotides are TGTGCCAGCAGCTTGGGCGAATCTTGGGAGCAGTACTTC. V is TRBV7-9 and J is TRBJ2-7, with D unresolved. The CDR3 covers 13 residues. V lost 3 bases and J lost 7, with 13 bases in between. Per germline, CDR1 SEHNR and CDR2 FQNEAQ (reference sequence). Looking up the rest from reference TRBV7-9 and TRBJ2-7 gives the full variable domain: DTGVSQNPRHKITKRGQNVTFRCDPISEHNRLYWYRQTLGQGPEFLTYFQNEAQLEKSRLLSDRFSAERPKGSFSTLEIQRTEQGDSAMYLCASSLGESWEQYFGPGTRLTVT.

V usage is TRBV7-8 and J usage is TRBJ1-2; TRBD1 might be the D (6 bases). CDR1 and CDR2 (germline): SGHVS, FQNEAQ. The CDR3 runs to 15 residues. V shed 5 bases and J shed 3 bases, with 16 bases lying between them. The CDR3 region is CASSRPRRGYYGYTF. CDR3 sequence (DNA): TGTGCCAGCAGCCGACCCCGCAGGGGCTACTATGGCTACACCTTC. The entire variable domain, with the rest obtained from reference TRBV7-8 and TRBJ1-2, is as follows: GAGVSQSPRYKVAKRGQDVALRCDPISGHVSLFWYQQALGQGPEFLTYFQNEAQLDKSGLPSDRFFAERPEGSVSTLKIQRTQQEDSAVYLCASSRPRRGYYGYTFGSGTRLTVV.

The chain is built from TRBV19 and TRBJ2-7; D tentatively reads TRBD1 or TRBD2 (5 bases each). The germline CDR1 and CDR2 sequences are LNHDA and SQIVND (reference sequence). This CDR3 region has 13 residues. V shed 7 bases and J shed 2 bases, with 12 bases lying between them. CDR3 residues: CASTGEGTYEQYF. CDR3 in DNA: TGTGCCAGTACCGGCGAGGGGACCTACGAGCAGTACTTC. Filled out from reference TRBV19 and TRBJ2-7, the complete variable domain reads DGGITQSPKYLFRKEGQNVTLSCEQNLNHDAMYWYRQDPGQGLRLIYYSQIVNDFQKGDIAEGYSVSREKKESFPLTVTSAQKNPTAFYLCASTGEGTYEQYFGPGTRLTVT.

The chain uses TRBV20-1 and TRBJ2-5; TRBD2 matches at 11 bases. The DNA end is a closer match to TRBJ2-1, so the J assignment may be wrong. Germline CDR1 is DFQATT and CDR2 is SNEGSKA (reference sequence). This CDR3 spans 17 amino acids. CDR3: CSARDLAGGQPYNEQFF. The CDR3 DNA reads TGCAGTGCTAGAGATCTAGCGGGGGGCCAACCCTACAATGAGCAGTTCTTC.

This clonotype was seen once. The J gene is TRBJ1-2, the V gene TRBV29-1; D ambiguous. CDR3 length: 13 residues. Deletions cut 3 bases from V and 0 bases from J, with 8 bases between. Germline V gene lookup returns CDR1 SQVTM and CDR2 ANQGSEA. The CDR3 spells CSVEIASNYGYTF. The CDR3, as DNA: TGCAGCGTTGAGATTGCGTCTAACTATGGCTACACCTTC.

This chain connects TRBV20-1 to TRBJ2-5; 7 positions agree with TRBD1. This CDR3 has 14 amino acids. V lost 4 bases to trimming and J lost 2 bases; unmatched junction nucleotides: 7. Per germline, CDR1 DFQATT and CDR2 SNEGSKA (reference sequence). In DNA, the CDR3 is TGCAGTGCTATGGGACCGGGACAGCAAGAGACCCAGTACTTC. It encodes CSAMGPGQQETQYF.

The chain joins TRBV19 to TRBJ2-7; 10 nucleotides agree with TRBD1. Germline V lookup: CDR1 LNHDA, CDR2 SQIVND (reference sequence). This CDR3 spans 13 amino acids. Germline trimming cut 3 bases from V and 5 bases from J; bases unmatched to any gene: 1. In nucleotides, the CDR3 is TGTGCCAGTAGTATCGGGACAGGGGACGAGCAGTACTTC. Encoded protein: CASSIGTGDEQYF. The full variable domain, with the rest looked up from reference TRBV19 and TRBJ2-7, is DGGITQSPKYLFRKEGQNVTLSCEQNLNHDAMYWYRQDPGQGLRLIYYSQIVNDFQKGDIAEGYSVSREKKESFPLTVTSAQKNPTAFYLCASSIGTGDEQYFGPGTRLTVT.

The V gene is TRBV5-6, the J gene TRBJ2-7; D is ambiguous. The CDR3 is made up of 14 amino acids. Germline V lookup: CDR1 SGHDT, CDR2 YYEEEE. Trimming shortened V by 4 bases and J by 0 bases, and 11 bases separated the two germline ends. In DNA, the CDR3 is TGTGCCAGCAGCCGAGACCGTCCCTCCTACGAGCAGTACTTC. Translation: CASSRDRPSYEQYF.

The rearrangement links TRBV7-3 to TRBJ1-1, with D tentatively TRBD1 (5 bases). Germline loops: CDR1 SGHTA, CDR2 FQGTGA. The V gene lost 5 bases and the J gene lost 5 bases, with 12 bases spanning the gap. This CDR3 has 13 residues. The CDR3 here is CASSEGRITEAFF. As DNA, the CDR3 is TGTGCCAGCAGCGAGGGGCGGATAACTGAAGCTTTCTTT.

Notes on this clonotype: An end of the junction differs from the germline gene, which may be a read error. This chain joins TRBV10-3 and TRBJ2-7, with D possibly matching TRBD1 (5 bases). Looked up from germline, CDR1 is ENHRY and CDR2 is SYGVKD. The CDR3 is 13 residues long. In nucleotides, the CDR3 is TGTGCCAGCAGTTACCCCCAGGGCTACGAGCAGTACTTC. It encodes CASSYPQGYEQYF.

This chain connects TRBV7-9 to TRBJ2-2; the match to TRBD1 covers 7 bases. V trimming: 4 bases; J trimming: 1 base; junction bases outside the gene matches: 3. Per the germline V gene, CDR1 is SEHNR and CDR2 is FQNEAQ (reference sequence). CDR3 size: 15 residues. The CDR3 DNA reads as TGTGCCAGCAGCTACCGGGACAGGAACACCGGGGAGCTGTTTTTT. Residues: CASSYRDRNTGELFF.

This sequence joins TRBV2 and TRBJ2-5, with TRBD1 matching over 7 bases. The CDR3 spans 14 residues. Germline V gene sequence: CDR1 SNHLY, CDR2 FYNNEI. V lost 9 bases to trimming and J lost 5 bases; unmatched junction nucleotides: 12. The CDR3 nucleotides read TGTGCCAGTAGGGGGCAGGTGACATCGGAGACCCAGTACTTC. Translating gives CASRGQVTSETQYF.

The sample holds a few counts of this clonotype. This may be a read error: a much more frequent sequence differs by one nucleotide. This chain connects TRBV12-3 or TRBV12-4 to TRBJ2-2; D may be TRBD1 (6 bases). The V end was cut by 7 bases, the J end by 4 bases, with 13 bases between. The CDR3 contains 14 residues. The CDR3 here is CASTWTESTGELFF. The CDR3 DNA follows: TGTGCCAGCACCTGGACAGAGAGCACCGGGGAGCTGTTTTTT.